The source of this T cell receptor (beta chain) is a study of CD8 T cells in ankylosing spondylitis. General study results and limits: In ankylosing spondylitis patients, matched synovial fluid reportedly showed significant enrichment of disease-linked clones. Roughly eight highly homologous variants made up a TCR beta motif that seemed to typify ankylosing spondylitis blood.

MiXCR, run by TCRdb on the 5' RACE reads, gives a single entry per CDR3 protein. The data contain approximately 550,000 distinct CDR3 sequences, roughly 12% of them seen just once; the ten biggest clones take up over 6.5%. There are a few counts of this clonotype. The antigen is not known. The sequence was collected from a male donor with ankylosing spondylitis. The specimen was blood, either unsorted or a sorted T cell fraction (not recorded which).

CDR3 loop: CASSFRVTQPQHF. CDR3 bases: TGTGCCAGCAGTTTCAGGGTTACTCAGCCCCAGCATTTT. The chain couples TRBV27 to TRBJ1-5, with D maybe TRBD1 (5 bases). This CDR3 is built from 13 residues. V gave up 3 bases and J gave up 6 bases, with 9 bases separating them. CDR1 is MNHEY and CDR2 is SMNVEV in the germline V gene (reference sequence).